This passage covers 20 T cell receptor beta chains from one sample sequenced in a study of TIL therapy for anti-PD-1-resistant metastatic lung cancer. Time point in this sample: pre-treatment sample, taken before nivolumab and TIL therapy. The tumor samples were excised metastases, mostly pleural nodules or supraclavicular lymph nodes. This was the immunoSEQ v3 assay. Libraries were prepared by immunoSEQ multiplex PCR; TCRdb keeps only in-frame clonotypes and omits some of them. The sample carries just over 25,000 clones, over 60% recorded once. The material sequenced was tumor tissue, taken at baseline. Receptors were obtained from a person between 25 and 80 years old with non-small cell lung cancer.

This rearrangement joins TRBV5-4 to TRBJ2-5, with 8 nucleotides matching TRBD2. CDR1 is SGHNT and CDR2 is YYREEE in the germline V gene (reference sequence). V was clipped by 4 bases and J by 2 bases; unmatched bases: 10. The CDR3 loop spans 16 amino acids. The CDR3 DNA reads TGTGCCAGCAGCATCAGCGGGGGCCGGCAACAAGAGACCCAGTACTTC. Translated, it gives CASSISGGRQQETQYF.

The chain joins TRBV9 to TRBJ1-1; D gene unclear. V gave up 0 bases and J gave up 1 base, with 7 bases separating them. The CDR3 loop spans 14 amino acids. Germline CDR1 is SGDLS and CDR2 is YYNGEE. The DNA of the CDR3 is TGTGCCAGCAGCGTAGGAGTAAAGAACACTGAAGCTTTCTTT. It translates to CASSVGVKNTEAFF.

The gene calls are TRBV27 and TRBJ1-4; 9 positions match TRBD1. V shed 4 bases and J 7 bases; nucleotides not matched to a gene: 7. Per germline, CDR1 MNHEY and CDR2 SMNVEV (reference sequence). The CDR3 loop spans 15 amino acids. The CDR3 sequence is CASSYQTGGIEKLFF. The CDR3, as DNA: TGTGCCAGCAGTTACCAGACAGGGGGTATTGAAAAACTGTTTTTT.

The chain recombines TRBV18 with TRBJ1-3; D gene unclear. V dropped 3 bases and J dropped 2 bases, with 17 bases sitting between them. CDR3 size: 17 residues. Germline loops: CDR1 KGHSH, CDR2 LQKENI. The CDR3 DNA reads TGTGCCAGCTCACCCCGGGGTCATGCGCTGCCTGGAAACACCATATATTTT. It encodes CASSPRGHALPGNTIYF.

J is TRBJ2-3 and V is TRBV7-2; D is unclear. The length of the CDR3 is 11 residues. V shed 2 bases and J shed 5 bases, with 2 bases lying between them. Germline V lookup: CDR1 SGHTA, CDR2 FQGNSA. CDR3 sequence (DNA): TGTGCCAGCAGCTTAAAAGATACGCAGTATTTT. It codes for CASSLKDTQYF. Variable domain in full (rest from reference TRBV7-2 and TRBJ2-3): GAGVSQSPSNKVTEKGKDVELRCDPISGHTALYWYRQSLGQGLEFLIYFQGNSAPDKSGLPSDRFSAERTGGSVSTLTIQRTQQEDSAVYLCASSLKDTQYFGPGTRLTVL.

The chain combines TRBV7-9 with TRBJ2-1; the D gene is possibly TRBD2 (6 bases). Between the trimmed V and J ends, which lost 0 bases and 9 bases, there was a span of 24 bases. CDR1 and CDR2 (germline): SEHNR, FQNEAQ (reference sequence). This CDR3 has 18 amino acids. The CDR3, as DNA: TGTGCCAGCAGCTTAGCTCCGGGAGTTGTTGTCCTTTTTGGTGAGCAGTTCTTC. This sequence encodes CASSLAPGVVVLFGEQFF.

The V call is TRBV7-6, the J call TRBJ2-5; 8 positions match TRBD2. Unmatched junction bases numbered 8, after V lost 1 base and J lost 4 bases. The CDR3 is 16 residues long. Germline CDR1 and CDR2: SGHVS and FNYEAQ. CDR3 sequence (DNA): TGTGCCAGCAGCTTAGAAACGGGGGGGCTTTCAGAGACCCAGTACTTC. Encoded protein: CASSLETGGLSETQYF.

V is TRBV27 and J is TRBJ1-2, with 12 bases matching TRBD1. CDR1 and CDR2 from the germline V gene are MNHEY and SMNVEV (reference sequence). The J segment lost 4 bases and the V segment lost 6 bases, leaving 6 bases of the junction unmatched. This CDR3 has 15 amino acids. CDR3 bases: TGTGCCAGCAGCCTTGGGACAGGGGGCGTCTATGGCTACACCTTC. Its protein product is CASSLGTGGVYGYTF.

The CDR3 spells CATRPGAGPNTGELFF. CDR3 coding DNA: TGTGCCACCCGCCCAGGGGCAGGACCGAACACCGGGGAGCTGTTTTTT. The chain combines TRBV10-3 with TRBJ2-2; D is perhaps TRBD1 (6 bases). The CDR3 consists of 16 residues. V was pared by 10 bases and J by 0 bases, with 18 bases between. Germline loops: CDR1 ENHRY, CDR2 SYGVKD.

The J gene is TRBJ2-2, the V gene TRBV5-4, with D perhaps matching TRBD1 (5 bases). V lost 4 bases to trimming and J lost 0 bases, with 13 bases between them. The CDR3 contains 16 residues. Germline V CDR1 and CDR2: SGHNT, YYREEE (reference sequence). The CDR3 DNA follows: TGTGCCAGCAGCCCAAGGCGGACACCGAACACCGGGGAGCTGTTTTTT. Translation: CASSPRRTPNTGELFF.

The chain recombines TRBV9 with TRBJ2-3; no clear D gene. This CDR3 comprises 15 residues. Trimming removed 4 bases at V and 0 bases at J, with 12 bases between. The germline V gene has CDR1 SGDLS and CDR2 YYNGEE. CDR3 coding DNA: TGTGCCAGCAGCTACGCGGCAGATAGCACAGATACGCAGTATTTT. Its translation: CASSYAADSTDTQYF. The full variable domain, its missing parts supplied by reference TRBV9 and TRBJ2-3, is DSGVTQTPKHLITATGQRVTLRCSPRSGDLSVYWYQQSLDQGLQFLIQYYNGEERAKGNILERFSAQQFPDLHSELNLSSLELGDSALYFCASSYAADSTDTQYFGPGTRLTVL.

The V gene is TRBV7-2, the J gene TRBJ1-2; 9 nucleotides match TRBD1. The V gene end was trimmed by 2 bases and the J gene end by 4 bases; junction bases not matched to a gene: 5. Germline V gene sequence: CDR1 SGHTA, CDR2 FQGNSA. The CDR3 runs to 15 residues. CDR3 region: CASSLRQGDPYGYTF. For the CDR3, the DNA is TGTGCCAGCAGCTTACGACAGGGGGACCCCTATGGCTACACCTTC.

The sample holds one count of this clone. The V call is TRBV27, the J call TRBJ2-1; 7 nucleotides agree with TRBD1. This CDR3 region has 14 residues. CDR1 MNHEY and CDR2 SMNVEV come from the germline V gene (reference sequence). The V and J ends lost 4 bases and 9 bases, in that order; junction bases with no gene match: 9. In nucleotides, the CDR3 is TGTGCCAGCAGTTCCGCGACAGGGACGTTTGAGCAGTTCTTC. This codes for CASSSATGTFEQFF.

The chain links TRBV10-1 to TRBJ2-5; TRBD2 is a possible D gene (5 bases). The J call may be in error: the DNA end matches TRBJ2-7 better. In germline, CDR1 is WNHNN, CDR2 SYGVQD (reference sequence). This CDR3 contains 13 residues. The CDR3 reads CASSEGYEGEQYF. CDR3 sequence (DNA): TGCGCCAGCAGTGAGGGGTACGAGGGCGAGCAGTACTTC.

Written as DNA, the CDR3 is TGTGCCAGCAGCTTAACCCCGATGAATCCCTACAATGAGCAGTTCTTC. It yields the protein CASSLTPMNPYNEQFF. The chain combines TRBV7-3 with TRBJ2-1; D remains ambiguous. V lost 0 bases to trimming and J lost 2 bases, with 11 bases between them. The CDR3 extends over 16 amino acids. The germline CDR1 and CDR2 sequences are SGHTA and FQGTGA.

The rearrangement links TRBV19 to TRBJ2-1, with 10 bases aligning to TRBD1. The CDR3 is 15 amino acids. V lost 7 bases and J lost 4; bases outside the gene matches: 7. The V gene's germline CDR1 is LNHDA and CDR2 SQIVND (reference sequence). The CDR3 here is CASNPTGGDYNEQFF. The CDR3, as DNA: TGTGCCAGTAACCCGACAGGGGGCGATTACAATGAGCAGTTCTTC.

The chain is built from TRBV5-1 and TRBJ2-3; tentatively, D is TRBD1 (6 bases). V was clipped by 3 bases and J by 6 bases, with 14 bases between them. CDR1 and CDR2 from the germline V gene are SGHRS and YFSETQ. This CDR3 contains 14 residues. CDR3 coding DNA: TGCGCCAGCAGCTCGCAGGGGAGTCCCGATACGCAGTATTTT. Its translation is CASSSQGSPDTQYF.

The V and J genes are TRBV5-5 and TRBJ2-3; 12 nucleotides match TRBD1. After removal of 3 bases from V and 5 bases from J, the junction contained 7 bases not matched to a gene. The CDR3 spans 16 residues. Germline lookup yields CDR1 SGHKS and CDR2 YYEKEE (reference sequence). CDR3 region: CASSSLRDRGQDTQYF. CDR3 coding DNA: TGTGCCAGCAGCTCTCTCCGGGACAGGGGGCAAGATACGCAGTATTTT.

V is TRBV19 and J is TRBJ1-6, with 7 bases that match TRBD1. There are 16 residues in the CDR3. The germline V gene encodes CDR1 LNHDA and CDR2 SQIVND (reference sequence). J was trimmed by 8 bases and V by 3 bases; bases with no gene match: 10. The CDR3 nucleotides read TGTGCCAGTAGTATTTCCGGGGACAGAAACTATTCACCCCTCCACTTT. This encodes CASSISGDRNYSPLHF.

The rearrangement links TRBV4-1 to TRBJ1-3; D unclear. Per germline, CDR1 MGHRA and CDR2 YSYEKL. V was clipped by 0 bases and J by 2 bases, with 8 bases between them. The CDR3 has 15 amino acids. The CDR3 coding sequence is TGCGCCAGCAGCCAAGATCGGACCGCTGGAAACACCATATATTTT. Its protein product is CASSQDRTAGNTIYF.